One T cell receptor (beta chain) is described in this entry. Recruitment covered 20 to 25 US areas and drew participants whose ages spanned roughly 18 to 89 years. Membership in each cohort depended on participant-reported clinical history. Per the original methods: From reference gene primer amplification, estimates of nucleated cell counts were derived. Sequencing was performed with immunoSEQ multiplex PCR; in TCRdb, only in-frame clones are kept and a portion is missing. That table supplies the V and J calls and clone size; D and trimming were determined from the DNA. This table has 150,000 to 200,000 clones, roughly 84% appearing once. This sample was taken from a study of blood T cell repertoires in COVID-19. Study information: In each case, the material was cDNA or gDNA derived from T cells, B-cell-depleted T cells, or PBMCs.

Between the trimmed V and J ends, which lost 1 base and 6 bases, there was a span of 13 bases. The CDR3 extends over 14 amino acids. The germline V gene has CDR1 MGHRA and CDR2 YSYEKL. V is TRBV4-1 and J is TRBJ2-7; D gene uncertain. The TCR originated in a human donor with acute COVID-19. The donor label of this sample is uncertain. The sample was PBMCs or T cells enriched from blood (not recorded which). The CDR3 DNA is TGCGCCAGCAGCCAAGGAATTGGGCTCGGCGAGCAGTACTTC. Residues: CASSQGIGLGEQYF.